The 9 T cell receptor beta chains presented below share a single source sample, sequenced in a study of T-cell memory formation after mild COVID-19 (dated by TCRdb to about 2021). Library preparation employed 5' RACE. These reads were obtained on an Illumina NovaSeq 6000. Using fastp trimming at Q25 and MiXCR clonotype assembly, TCRdb reanalyzed the public sequencing data and kept in-frame beta chains. Every entry covers one CDR3 protein and lists the most common genes and DNA from its rows. This sample lists about 350,000 distinct CDR3 sequences; 13% to 15% were detected once. The biggest ten clones account for under 25% of the sample. The sample comprised PBMCs or a T cell subset sorted from them (not recorded which). The receptors come from a man between 18 and 35 years old who had mild COVID-19 (a few samples of this study predate the infection). The sample titles of this study are shuffled in the database, so cell type and time point are left out; the donor was told from shared clones.

The chain joins TRBV20-1 to TRBJ2-1; D gene unclear. In germline, CDR1 is DFQATT, CDR2 SNEGSKA (reference sequence). The CDR3 length is 11 residues. The ends were cut back, 2 bases at V and 5 bases at J, with 4 bases in the middle. DNA of the CDR3: TGCAGTGCTAGATCCAACAATGAGCAGTTCTTC. Residues: CSARSNNEQFF.

This clonotype occurred a few times. The V gene is TRBV7-6, the J gene TRBJ2-3; 12 nucleotides agree with TRBD1. The CDR3 has 16 residues. In germline, CDR1 is SGHVS, CDR2 FNYEAQ. Unmatched junction bases numbered 8, after V lost 6 bases and J lost 4 bases. This chain's CDR3 is CASRPGTGGHADTQYF. The DNA of the CDR3 is TGTGCCAGCAGACCTGGGACAGGGGGCCATGCAGATACGCAGTATTTT.

The sample holds a few counts of this clonotype. The chain joins TRBV15 to TRBJ2-1, with TRBD1 matching over 9 bases. Germline V lookup: CDR1 LNHNV, CDR2 YYDKDF (reference sequence). J gave up 7 bases and V 5 bases, and 3 bases lay outside the gene matches. CDR3 size: 13 residues. CDR3: CATSPGQGNEQFF. CDR3 nucleotide sequence: TGTGCCACCAGCCCGGGACAGGGAAATGAGCAGTTCTTC.

This clonotype was observed a handful of times. This sequence joins TRBV20-1 and TRBJ2-4; D assignment may be TRBD1 or TRBD2 (5 bases each). CDR1 and CDR2 from the germline V gene are DFQATT and SNEGSKA (reference sequence). With 6 bases removed from V and 3 bases from J, the gap between germline ends came to 18 bases. CDR3 length: 15 amino acids. Written as DNA, the CDR3 is TGCAGTGCCCGCCCGGCCGCTGGGGGCAAAAACATTCAGTACTTC. Its translation is CSARPAAGGKNIQYF.

The sample holds a few counts of this clonotype. The chain has TRBV7-2 and TRBJ2-1, with D unresolved. Trimming shortened V by 3 bases and J by 9 bases, and 18 bases separated the two germline ends. Germline CDR1 is SGHTA and CDR2 is FQGNSA. The CDR3 totals 15 residues. CDR3 region: CASSFLLPPGGEQFF. DNA of the CDR3: TGTGCCAGCAGCTTTCTACTCCCTCCTGGTGGTGAGCAGTTCTTC.

This clonotype was detected a few times. V is TRBV6-5 and J is TRBJ2-2, with D uncertain. The CDR3 sequence is 14 residues long. With 7 bases removed from V and 1 base from J, the gap between germline ends came to 10 bases. Germline CDR1 and CDR2: MNHEY and SVGAGI. The CDR3 DNA reads TGTGCCAGCATGTACGGCTGGAACACCGGGGAGCTGTTTTTT. The encoded protein is CASMYGWNTGELFF.

This clonotype showed up just a few times. The CDR3 nucleotides read TGTGCCAGCATCGGAAGCGGGTCGGGCAGGGCTCAGCCCCAGCATTTT. Residues: CASIGSGSGRAQPQHF. The rearrangement joins TRBV6-2 or TRBV6-3 to TRBJ1-5; the D gene is possibly TRBD1 (5 bases). The CDR3 is 16 residues long. V gave up 7 bases and J gave up 6 bases, with 22 bases separating them. CDR1 MNHEY and CDR2 SVGEGT come from the germline V gene.

The rearrangement uses TRBV20-1 and TRBJ1-5; D may be TRBD1 (5 bases). CDR1 is DFQATT and CDR2 is SNEGSKA in the germline V gene (reference sequence). The CDR3 has 13 residues. V lost 6 bases and J lost 7, with 16 bases in between. Written as DNA, the CDR3 is TGCAGTGCCACGAATCCTCAGGGACAGCCCCAGCATTTT. Protein product: CSATNPQGQPQHF.

This sequence joins TRBV7-9 and TRBJ2-4; 10 bases line up with TRBD1. The CDR3 covers 16 residues. The trim removed 2 bases at V and 8 bases at J, leaving 9 bases unmatched. Germline loops: CDR1 SEHNR, CDR2 FQNEAQ (reference sequence). CDR3: CASSLTGQGKLDIQYF. CDR3 nucleotide sequence: TGTGCCAGCAGCTTAACGGGACAGGGGAAATTGGACATTCAGTACTTC.